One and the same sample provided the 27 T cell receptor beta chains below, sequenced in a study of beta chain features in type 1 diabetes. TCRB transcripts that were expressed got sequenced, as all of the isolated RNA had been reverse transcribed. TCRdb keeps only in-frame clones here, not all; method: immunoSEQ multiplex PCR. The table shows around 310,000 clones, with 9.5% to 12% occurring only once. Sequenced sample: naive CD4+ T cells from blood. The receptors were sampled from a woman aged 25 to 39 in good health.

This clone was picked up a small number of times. The DNA for the CDR3 is TGTGCCTGGAGTAGACAGGCCACCTACGAGCAGTACTTC. It encodes CAWSRQATYEQYF. The J gene is TRBJ2-7, the V gene TRBV30, with D possibly matching TRBD1 (6 bases). V was clipped by 2 bases and J by 2 bases, with 10 bases between them. Germline loops: CDR1 GTSNPN, CDR2 SVGIG (reference sequence). The CDR3 consists of 13 residues.

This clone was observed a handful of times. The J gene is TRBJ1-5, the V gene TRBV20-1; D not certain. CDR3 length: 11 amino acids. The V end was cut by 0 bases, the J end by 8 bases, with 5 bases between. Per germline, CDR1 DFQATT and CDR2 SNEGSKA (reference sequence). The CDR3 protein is CSARDSEPQHF. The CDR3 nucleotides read TGCAGTGCTAGAGATTCGGAGCCCCAGCATTTT.

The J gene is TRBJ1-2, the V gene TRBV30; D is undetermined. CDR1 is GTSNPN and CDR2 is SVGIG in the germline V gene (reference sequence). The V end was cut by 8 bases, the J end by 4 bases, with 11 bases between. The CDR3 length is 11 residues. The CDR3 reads CAGGRAYGYTF. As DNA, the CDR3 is TGTGCCGGAGGGAGGGCCTATGGCTACACCTTC.

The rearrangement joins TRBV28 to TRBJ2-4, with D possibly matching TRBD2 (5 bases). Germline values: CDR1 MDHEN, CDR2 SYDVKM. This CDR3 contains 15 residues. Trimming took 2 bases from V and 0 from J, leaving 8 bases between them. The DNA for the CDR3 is TGTGCCAGCAGTTTAGGGAGCGTAGCCAAAAACATTCAGTACTTC. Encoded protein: CASSLGSVAKNIQYF. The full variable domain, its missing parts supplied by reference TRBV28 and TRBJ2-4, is DVKVTQSSRYLVKRTGEKVFLECVQDMDHENMFWYRQDPGLGLRLIYFSYDVKMKEKGDIPEGYSVSREKKERFSLILESASTNQTSMYLCASSLGSVAKNIQYFGAGTRLSVL.

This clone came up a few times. The CDR3 DNA follows: TGTGCCAGCAGCTTAGCGGGGGGAAACTATGGCTACACCTTC. Residues: CASSLAGGNYGYTF. The rearrangement joins TRBV7-2 to TRBJ1-2; possible D gene TRBD1, 5 bases. Germline V gives CDR1 SGHTA, CDR2 FQGNSA. The V end lost 0 bases, the J end lost 2 bases, and 7 bases lay between the germline ends. This CDR3 is built from 14 residues.

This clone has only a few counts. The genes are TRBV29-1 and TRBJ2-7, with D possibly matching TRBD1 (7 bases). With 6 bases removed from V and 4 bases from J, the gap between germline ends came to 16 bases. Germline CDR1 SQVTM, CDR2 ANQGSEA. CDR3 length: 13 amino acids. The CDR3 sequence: CSVASVRGYEQYF. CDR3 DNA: TGCAGCGTAGCTAGCGTCAGGGGGTACGAGCAGTACTTC.

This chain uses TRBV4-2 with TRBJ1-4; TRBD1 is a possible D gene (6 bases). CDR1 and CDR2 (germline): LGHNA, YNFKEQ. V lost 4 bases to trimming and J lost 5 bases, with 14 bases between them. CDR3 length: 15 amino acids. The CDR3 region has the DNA TGTGCCAGCAGCCCCCCGGACAGAAAAAATGAAAAACTGTTTTTT. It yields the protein CASSPPDRKNEKLFF.

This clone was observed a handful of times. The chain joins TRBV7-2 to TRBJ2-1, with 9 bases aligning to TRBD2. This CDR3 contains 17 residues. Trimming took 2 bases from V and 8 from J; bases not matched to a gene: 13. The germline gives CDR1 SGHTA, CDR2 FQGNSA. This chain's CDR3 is CASSLLGGRAGEDEQFF. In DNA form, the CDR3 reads TGTGCCAGCAGCTTATTGGGCGGGAGGGCCGGAGAGGATGAGCAGTTCTTC.

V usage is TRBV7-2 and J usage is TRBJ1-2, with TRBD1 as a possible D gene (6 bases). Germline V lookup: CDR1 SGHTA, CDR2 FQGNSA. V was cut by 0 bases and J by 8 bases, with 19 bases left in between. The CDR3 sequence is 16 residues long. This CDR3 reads CASSLAPTGQREGYTF. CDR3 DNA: TGTGCCAGCAGCTTAGCGCCTACAGGGCAAAGGGAGGGCTACACCTTC.

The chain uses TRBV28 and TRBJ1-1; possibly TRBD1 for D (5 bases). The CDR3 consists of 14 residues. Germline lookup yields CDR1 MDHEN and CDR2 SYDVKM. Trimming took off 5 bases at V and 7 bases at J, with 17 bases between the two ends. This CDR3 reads CASSPGRGAGEAFF. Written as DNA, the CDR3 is TGTGCCAGCAGTCCCGGGAGAGGGGCTGGTGAAGCTTTCTTT. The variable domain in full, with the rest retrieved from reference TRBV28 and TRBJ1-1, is DVKVTQSSRYLVKRTGEKVFLECVQDMDHENMFWYRQDPGLGLRLIYFSYDVKMKEKGDIPEGYSVSREKKERFSLILESASTNQTSMYLCASSPGRGAGEAFFGQGTRLTVV.

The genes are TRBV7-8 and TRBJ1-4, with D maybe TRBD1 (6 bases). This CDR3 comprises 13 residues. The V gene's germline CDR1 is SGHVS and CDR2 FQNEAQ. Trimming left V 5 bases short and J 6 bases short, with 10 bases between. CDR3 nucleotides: TGTGCCAGCAGCCCGAGGACAGATGAAAAACTGTTTTTT. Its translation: CASSPRTDEKLFF. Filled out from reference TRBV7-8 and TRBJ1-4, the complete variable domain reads GAGVSQSPRYKVAKRGQDVALRCDPISGHVSLFWYQQALGQGPEFLTYFQNEAQLDKSGLPSDRFFAERPEGSVSTLKIQRTQQEDSAVYLCASSPRTDEKLFFGSGTQLSVL.

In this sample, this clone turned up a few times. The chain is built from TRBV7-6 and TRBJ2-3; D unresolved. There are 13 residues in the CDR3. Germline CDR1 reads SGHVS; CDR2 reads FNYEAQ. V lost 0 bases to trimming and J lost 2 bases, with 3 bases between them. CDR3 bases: TGTGCCAGCAGCTTAGCACACACAGATACGCAGTATTTT. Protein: CASSLAHTDTQYF.

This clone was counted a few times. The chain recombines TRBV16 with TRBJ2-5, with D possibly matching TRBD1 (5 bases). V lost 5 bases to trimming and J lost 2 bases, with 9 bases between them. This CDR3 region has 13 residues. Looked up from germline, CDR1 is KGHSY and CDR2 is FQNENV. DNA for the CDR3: TGTGCCAGCAGCACTGACAGACAAGAGACCCAGTACTTC. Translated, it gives CASSTDRQETQYF.

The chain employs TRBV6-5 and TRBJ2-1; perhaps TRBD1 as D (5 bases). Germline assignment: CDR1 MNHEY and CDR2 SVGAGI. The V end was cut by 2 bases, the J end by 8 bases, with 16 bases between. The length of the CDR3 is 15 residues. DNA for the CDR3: TGTGCCAGCAGTTACATGCAGGGCCGATTGCATGAGCAGTTCTTC. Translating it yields CASSYMQGRLHEQFF.

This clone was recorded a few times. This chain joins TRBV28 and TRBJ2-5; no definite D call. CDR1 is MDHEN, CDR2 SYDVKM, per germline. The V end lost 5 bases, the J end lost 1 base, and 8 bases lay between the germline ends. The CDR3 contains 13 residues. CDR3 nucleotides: TGTGCCAGCAGTCCCGGGTCCCAAGAGACCCAGTACTTC. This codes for CASSPGSQETQYF.

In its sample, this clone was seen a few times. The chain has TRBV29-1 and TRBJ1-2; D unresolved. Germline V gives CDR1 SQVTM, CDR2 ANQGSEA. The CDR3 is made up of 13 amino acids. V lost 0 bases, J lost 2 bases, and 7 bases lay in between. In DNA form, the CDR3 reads TGCAGCGTTGAAGAACGCAGGAACTATGGCTACACCTTC. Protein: CSVEERRNYGYTF.

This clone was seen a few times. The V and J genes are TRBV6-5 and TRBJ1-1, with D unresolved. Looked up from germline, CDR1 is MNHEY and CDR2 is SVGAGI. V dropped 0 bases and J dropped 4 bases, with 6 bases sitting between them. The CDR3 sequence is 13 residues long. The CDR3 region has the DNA TGTGCCAGCAGTTACTCGGTGAGCACTGAAGCTTTCTTT. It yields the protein CASSYSVSTEAFF.

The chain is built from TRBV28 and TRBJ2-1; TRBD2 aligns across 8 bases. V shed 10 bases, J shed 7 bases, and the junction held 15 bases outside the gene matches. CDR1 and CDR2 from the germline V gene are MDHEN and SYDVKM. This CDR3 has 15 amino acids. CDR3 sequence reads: CATPLREGRFNEQFF. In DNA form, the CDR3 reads TGTGCCACCCCACTTCGGGAGGGCCGTTTTAATGAGCAGTTCTTC. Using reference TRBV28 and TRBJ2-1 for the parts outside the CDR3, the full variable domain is DVKVTQSSRYLVKRTGEKVFLECVQDMDHENMFWYRQDPGLGLRLIYFSYDVKMKEKGDIPEGYSVSREKKERFSLILESASTNQTSMYLCATPLREGRFNEQFFGPGTRLTVL.

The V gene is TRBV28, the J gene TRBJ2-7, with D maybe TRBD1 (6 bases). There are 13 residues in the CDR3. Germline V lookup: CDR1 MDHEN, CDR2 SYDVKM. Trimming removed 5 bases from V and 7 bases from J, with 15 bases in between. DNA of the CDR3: TGTGCCAGCAGTACCTCGCCGGGACAAGAGCAGTACTTC. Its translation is CASSTSPGQEQYF. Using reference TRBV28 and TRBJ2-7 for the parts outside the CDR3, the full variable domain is DVKVTQSSRYLVKRTGEKVFLECVQDMDHENMFWYRQDPGLGLRLIYFSYDVKMKEKGDIPEGYSVSREKKERFSLILESASTNQTSMYLCASSTSPGQEQYFGPGTRLTVT.

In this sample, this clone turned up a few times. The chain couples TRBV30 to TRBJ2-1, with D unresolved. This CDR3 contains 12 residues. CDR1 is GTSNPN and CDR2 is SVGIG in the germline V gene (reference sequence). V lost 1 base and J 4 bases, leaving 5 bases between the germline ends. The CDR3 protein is CAWSDSYNEQFF. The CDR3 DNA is TGTGCCTGGAGTGACAGTTACAATGAGCAGTTCTTC.

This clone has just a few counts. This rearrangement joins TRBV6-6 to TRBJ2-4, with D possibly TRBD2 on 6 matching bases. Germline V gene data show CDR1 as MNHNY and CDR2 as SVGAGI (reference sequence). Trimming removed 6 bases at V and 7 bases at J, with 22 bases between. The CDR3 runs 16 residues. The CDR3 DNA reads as TGTGCCAGCAGCCTTTTTTCAGGGATCGGGGGTAACATTCAGTACTTC. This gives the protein CASSLFSGIGGNIQYF.

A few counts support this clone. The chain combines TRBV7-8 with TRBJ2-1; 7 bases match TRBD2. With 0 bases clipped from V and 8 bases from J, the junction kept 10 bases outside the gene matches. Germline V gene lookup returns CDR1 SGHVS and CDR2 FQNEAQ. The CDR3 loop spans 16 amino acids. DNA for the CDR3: TGTGCCAGCAGCTTAGCCCCGGACTGGCTAGCGGATGAGCAGTTCTTC. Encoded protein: CASSLAPDWLADEQFF.

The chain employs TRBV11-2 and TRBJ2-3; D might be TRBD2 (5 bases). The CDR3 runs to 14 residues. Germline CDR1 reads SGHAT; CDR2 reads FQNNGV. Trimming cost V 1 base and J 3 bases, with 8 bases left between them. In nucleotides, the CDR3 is TGTGCCAGCAGCTTAGCGGACTGGACAGATACGCAGTATTTT. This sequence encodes CASSLADWTDTQYF.

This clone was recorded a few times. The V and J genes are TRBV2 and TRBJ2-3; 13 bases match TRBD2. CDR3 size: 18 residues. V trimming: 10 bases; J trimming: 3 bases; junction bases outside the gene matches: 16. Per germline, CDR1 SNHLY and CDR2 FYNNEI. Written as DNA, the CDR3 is TGTGCCACCTCCTCCTTTCGGACTAGCGGGAGTATTACAGATACGCAGTATTTT. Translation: CATSSFRTSGSITDTQYF.

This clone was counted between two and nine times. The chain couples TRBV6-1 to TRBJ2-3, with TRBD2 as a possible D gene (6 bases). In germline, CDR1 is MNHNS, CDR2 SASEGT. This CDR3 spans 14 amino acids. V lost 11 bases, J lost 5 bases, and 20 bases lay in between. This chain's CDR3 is CACIRTAGGDTQYF. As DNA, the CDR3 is TGTGCCTGTATTCGCACGGCCGGGGGAGATACGCAGTATTTT.

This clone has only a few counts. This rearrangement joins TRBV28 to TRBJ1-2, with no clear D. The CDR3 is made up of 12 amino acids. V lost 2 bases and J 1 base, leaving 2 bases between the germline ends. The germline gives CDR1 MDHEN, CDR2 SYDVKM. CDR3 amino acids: CASSLRNYGYTF. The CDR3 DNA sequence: TGTGCCAGCAGTTTACGTAACTATGGCTACACCTTC.

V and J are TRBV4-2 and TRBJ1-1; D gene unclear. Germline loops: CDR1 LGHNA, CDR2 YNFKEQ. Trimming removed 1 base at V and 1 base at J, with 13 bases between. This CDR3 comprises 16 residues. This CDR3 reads CASSQAEFGENTEAFF. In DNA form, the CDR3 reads TGTGCCAGCAGCCAAGCTGAGTTCGGGGAGAACACTGAAGCTTTCTTT.